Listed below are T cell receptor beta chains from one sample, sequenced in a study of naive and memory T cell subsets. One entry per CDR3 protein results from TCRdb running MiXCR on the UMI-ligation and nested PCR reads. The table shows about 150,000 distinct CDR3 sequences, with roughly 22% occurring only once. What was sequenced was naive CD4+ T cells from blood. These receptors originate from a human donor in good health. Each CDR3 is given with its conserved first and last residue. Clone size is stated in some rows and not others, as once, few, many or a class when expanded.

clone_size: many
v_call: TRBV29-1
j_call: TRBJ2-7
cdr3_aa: CSVVTGAYEQYF

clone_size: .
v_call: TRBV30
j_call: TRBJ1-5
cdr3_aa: CAWSRGSDQPQHF

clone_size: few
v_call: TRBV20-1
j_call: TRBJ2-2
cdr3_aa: CSARTLAGGPGELFF

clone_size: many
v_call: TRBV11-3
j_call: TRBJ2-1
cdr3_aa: CASSLDGRNNEQFF

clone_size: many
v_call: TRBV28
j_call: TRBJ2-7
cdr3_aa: CASSLFFPNEQYF

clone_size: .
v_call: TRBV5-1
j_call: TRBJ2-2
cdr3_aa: CASSSGLANTGELFF

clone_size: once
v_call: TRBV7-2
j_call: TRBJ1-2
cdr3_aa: CASSVGQGANYGYTF

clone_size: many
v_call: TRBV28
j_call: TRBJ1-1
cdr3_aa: CASSFETGTFF

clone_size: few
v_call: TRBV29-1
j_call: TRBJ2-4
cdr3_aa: CSVGLLENIQYF

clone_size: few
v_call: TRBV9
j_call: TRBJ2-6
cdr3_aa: CASSVVGANVLTF

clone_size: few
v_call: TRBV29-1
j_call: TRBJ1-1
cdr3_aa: CSVRAQGLWNTEAFF

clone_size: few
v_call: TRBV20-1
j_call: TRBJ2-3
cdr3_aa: CSARRLAKRTDTQYF

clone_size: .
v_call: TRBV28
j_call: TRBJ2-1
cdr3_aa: CASSDNEQFF

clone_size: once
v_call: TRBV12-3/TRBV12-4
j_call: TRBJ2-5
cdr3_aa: CASSLSGGVETQYF

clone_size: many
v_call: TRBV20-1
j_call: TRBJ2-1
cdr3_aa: CSARDGAGGWDNEQFF

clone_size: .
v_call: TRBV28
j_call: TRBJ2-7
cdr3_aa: CASIGRSPTGAYEQYF

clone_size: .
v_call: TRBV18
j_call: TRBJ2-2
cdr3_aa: CASSPLRKDKSTGELFF

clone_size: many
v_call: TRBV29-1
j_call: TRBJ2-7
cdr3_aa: CSALSLSYEQYF

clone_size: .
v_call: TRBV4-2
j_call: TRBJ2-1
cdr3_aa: CASSQAVGTSGNNEQFF

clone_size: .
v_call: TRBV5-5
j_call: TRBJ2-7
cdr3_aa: CASTMTGTDPYEQYF

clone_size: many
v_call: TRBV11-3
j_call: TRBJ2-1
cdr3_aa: CASSAGTSRSEQFF

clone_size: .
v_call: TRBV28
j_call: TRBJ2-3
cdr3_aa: CASSTSTGDFTDTQYF

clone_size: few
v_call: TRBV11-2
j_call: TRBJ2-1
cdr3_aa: CASSRGVSYNEQFF

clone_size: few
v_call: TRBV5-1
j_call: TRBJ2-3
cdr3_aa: CASTTADTQYF

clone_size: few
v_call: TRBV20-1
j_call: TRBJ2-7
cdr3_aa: CSALPIPLGSSYEQYF

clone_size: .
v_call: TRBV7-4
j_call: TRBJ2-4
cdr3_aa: CASSFQGIGYF

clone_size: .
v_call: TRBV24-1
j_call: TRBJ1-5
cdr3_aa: CATSDSWTGSGDQPQHF

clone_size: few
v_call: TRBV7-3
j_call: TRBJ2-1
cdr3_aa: CASSVAGTGGYNEQFF

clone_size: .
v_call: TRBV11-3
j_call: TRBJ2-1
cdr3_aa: CASSLGGTGRSEQFF

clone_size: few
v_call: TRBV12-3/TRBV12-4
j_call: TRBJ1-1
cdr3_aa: CASSGMKGARTEAFF

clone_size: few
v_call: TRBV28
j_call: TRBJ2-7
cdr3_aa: CASKLRDGTSYEQYF

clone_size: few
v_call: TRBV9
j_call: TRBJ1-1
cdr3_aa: CASSVGTGGRSEAFF

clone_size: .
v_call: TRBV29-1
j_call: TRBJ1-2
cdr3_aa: CSANTGGVNYGYTF

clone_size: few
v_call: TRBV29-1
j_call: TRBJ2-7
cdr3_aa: CSVRAAGGGSTMSYEQYF

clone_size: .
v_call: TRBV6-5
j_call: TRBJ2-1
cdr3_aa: CASSYSGGRTHEQFF

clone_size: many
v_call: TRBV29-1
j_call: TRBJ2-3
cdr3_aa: CSGRISTDTQYF

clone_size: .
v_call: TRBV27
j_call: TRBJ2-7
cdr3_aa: CASSPIDRSSYEQYF

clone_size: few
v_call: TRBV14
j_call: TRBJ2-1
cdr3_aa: CASSPIGRKDNEQFF

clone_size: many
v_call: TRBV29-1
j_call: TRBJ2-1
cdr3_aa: CSVEEFRAQYRGEQFF

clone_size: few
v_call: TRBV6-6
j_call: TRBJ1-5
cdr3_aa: CASSVTGNQPQHF

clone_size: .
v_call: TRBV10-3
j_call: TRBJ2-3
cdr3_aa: CAISENGGGPDTQYF

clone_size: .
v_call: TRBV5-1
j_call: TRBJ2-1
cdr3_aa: CASSYPADEQFF

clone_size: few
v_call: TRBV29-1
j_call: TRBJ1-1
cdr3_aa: CSVDPQGLNTEAFF

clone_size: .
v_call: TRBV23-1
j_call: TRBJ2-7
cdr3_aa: CATFPQPGQHSEQYF

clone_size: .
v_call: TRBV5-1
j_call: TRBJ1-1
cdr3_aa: CASSFISNTEAFF

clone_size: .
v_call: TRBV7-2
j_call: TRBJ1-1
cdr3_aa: CASSFRLGLRQTMNTEAFF

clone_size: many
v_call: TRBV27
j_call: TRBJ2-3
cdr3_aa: CASRPYPGQGSDTQYF

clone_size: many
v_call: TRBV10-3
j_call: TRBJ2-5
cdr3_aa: CAISEGAGETQYF

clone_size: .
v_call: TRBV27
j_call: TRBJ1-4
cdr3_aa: CASSSYRDRGEKLFF

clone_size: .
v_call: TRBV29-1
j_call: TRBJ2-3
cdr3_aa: CSSTRDGSTDTQYF

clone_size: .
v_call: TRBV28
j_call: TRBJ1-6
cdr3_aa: CASRGTGTTLSYNSPLHF

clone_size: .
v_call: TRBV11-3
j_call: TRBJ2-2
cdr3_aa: CASSPGTVVGELFF

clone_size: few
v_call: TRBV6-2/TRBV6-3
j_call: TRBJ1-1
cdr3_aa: CASSYSGQGNTEAFF